Listed below are T cell receptor beta chains from one sample, sequenced in a study of vaccination effects on CD4 cells after COVID-19. Only in-frame clones appear in the TCRdb table, and some are missing; sequencing was by immunoSEQ multiplex PCR. The table records around 16,000 clones, about 76% of them present only once. The antigens for these receptors are not known. The material was CD4+ T cells from PBMCs cultured with HCoV-NL63 spike peptides, obtained after COVID-19 vaccination. These receptors originate from a human donor who received a COVID-19 vaccine. Both conserved end residues are part of each CDR3. The D gene is left open where the match is weak. Expanded clones get a size class; other rows say once, few or many, or leave the size out.

V	size	J	D	CDR3	DNA
TRBV30	few	TRBJ2-2	TRBD2	CAWSRTSGPSGLFF	TGTGCCTGGAGTCGGACTAGCGGCCCCTCTGGGCTGTTTTTT
TRBV5-5	-	TRBJ2-3	-	CASSWGVGGPADTQYF	TGTGCCAGCAGCTGGGGGGTTGGGGGGCCAGCAGATACGCAGTATTTT
TRBV6-6	-	TRBJ1-5	-	CASTGRRHQPQHF	TGTGCCAGCACGGGGAGGAGGCATCAGCCCCAGCATTTT
TRBV24-1	-	TRBJ1-2	-	CATSDSVRAGYTF	TGTGCCACCAGTGATTCGGTGCGAGCTGGCTACACCTTC
TRBV30	-	TRBJ1-4	-	CAWRSSWRELFF	TGTGCCTGGAGATCGTCCTGGCGTGAACTGTTTTTT
TRBV4-1	-	TRBJ1-3	-	CASSQGSGQPGFNSGNTIYF	TGCGCCAGCAGCCAAGGATCCGGTCAGCCAGGTTTTAACTCTGGAAACACCATATATTTT
TRBV20-1	once	TRBJ2-7	TRBD1	CSASTPTGGGYEQYF	TGCAGTGCTAGTACCCCGACAGGGGGTGGCTACGAGCAGTACTTC
TRBV19	-	TRBJ1-2	TRBD1	CASSPTDRGYGYTF	TGTGCCAGTAGTCCTACGGACAGGGGCTATGGCTACACCTTC
TRBV7-9	-	TRBJ2-3	-	CASSDTDTQYF	TGTGCCAGCAGCGACACAGATACGCAGTATTTT
TRBV3-1/TRBV3-2	-	TRBJ1-2	-	CASSQDGFRVGYTF	TGTGCCAGCAGCCAAGATGGGTTTAGGGTTGGCTACACCTTC
TRBV6-1	few	TRBJ2-1	-	CASSEAADEQFF	TGTGCCAGCAGTGAAGCGGCGGATGAGCAGTTCTTC
TRBV5-4	-	TRBJ1-2	-	CASSPDGVYGYTF	TGTGCCAGCAGCCCGGACGGGGTCTATGGCTACACCTTC
TRBV29-1	-	TRBJ2-5	-	CSVEEVGETQYF	TGCAGCGTTGAAGAAGTGGGAGAGACCCAGTACTTC
TRBV10-3	-	TRBJ2-1	-	CAISDKPATEQFF	TGTGCCATCAGTGATAAGCCCGCCACAGAGCAGTTCTTC
TRBV6-5	-	TRBJ1-1	-	CASRSRVDTEAFF	TGTGCCAGCCGTTCCAGGGTTGACACTGAAGCTTTCTTT
TRBV5-1	once	TRBJ2-1	-	CASSTAPSGVRGNEQFF	TGCGCCAGCAGCACGGCCCCTTCAGGGGTTCGGGGGAATGAGCAGTTCTTC
TRBV18	once	TRBJ2-7	TRBD2	CASSPSLAGNYEQYF	TGTGCCAGCTCACCCAGCCTAGCGGGAAACTACGAGCAGTACTTC
TRBV18	-	TRBJ1-2	-	CASSPSSDRGYTF	TGTGCCAGCTCACCATCGTCCGACCGCGGCTACACCTTC
TRBV28	-	TRBJ1-3	-	CASTAPVVAGNTIYF	TGTGCCAGCACCGCCCCCGTGGTGGCTGGAAACACCATATATTTT
TRBV19	-	TRBJ2-3	-	CASSMAASTDTQYF	TGTGCCAGTAGTATGGCAGCTAGCACAGATACGCAGTATTTT
TRBV27	-	TRBJ1-2	-	CASSFWQGNGYTF	TGTGCCAGCAGTTTCTGGCAGGGAAATGGCTACACCTTC
TRBV7-9	-	TRBJ1-1	TRBD1	CASSLRTGSNTEAFF	TGTGCCAGCAGCTTAAGGACAGGTTCGAACACTGAAGCTTTCTTT
TRBV18	-	TRBJ2-7	TRBD2	CASSLEGTSAKQYF	TGTGCCAGCTCCCTGGAAGGGACTAGCGCTAAGCAGTACTTC
TRBV6-2/TRBV6-3	-	TRBJ1-5	-	CASSSGQTSNQPQHF	TGTGCCAGCAGTTCCGGACAGACTAGCAATCAGCCCCAGCATTTT
TRBV12-5	few	TRBJ1-5	-	CASARTRAEQPQHF	TGTGCTAGTGCCCGGACAAGAGCGGAGCAGCCCCAGCATTTT
TRBV6-1	-	TRBJ2-3	-	CASSESGIGTQYF	TGTGCCAGCAGTGAGTCGGGTATCGGTACGCAGTATTTT
TRBV6-2/TRBV6-3	-	TRBJ2-1	-	CASSFAGSFNEQFF	TGTGCCAGCAGTTTTGCGGGGTCTTTCAATGAGCAGTTCTTC
TRBV30	-	TRBJ1-6	-	CAWSVPGPNSPLHF	TGTGCCTGGAGTGTTCCAGGACCCAATTCACCCCTCCACTTT
TRBV2	-	TRBJ1-6	-	CASRTENNSPLHF	TGTGCCAGCAGGACAGAAAATAATTCACCCCTCCACTTT
TRBV4-1	once	TRBJ1-4	-	CASSQDPPGAANEKLFF	TGCGCCAGCAGCCAAGATCCGCCCGGGGCGGCTAATGAAAAACTGTTTTTT
TRBV30	once	TRBJ1-6	-	CAWTGNNSPLHF	TGTGCCTGGACCGGGAATAATTCACCCCTCCACTTT
TRBV19	few	TRBJ1-1	TRBD1	CASSIGRDSKTAFF	TGTGCCAGTAGTATAGGTCGGGACAGTAAAACGGCTTTCTTT
TRBV4-2	-	TRBJ2-7	TRBD2	CASSRTTLTSGGTSSYEQYF	TGTGCCAGCAGCCGCACAACTCTGACTAGCGGGGGAACGAGCTCCTACGAGCAGTACTTC
TRBV4-3	-	TRBJ2-6	-	CASSQGGLNSGANVLTF	TGCGCCAGCAGCCAAGGGGGGCTGAACTCTGGGGCCAACGTCCTGACTTTC